These T cell receptor beta chains were read from a single sample in a study of cytomegalovirus exposure and HLA in healthy donors. Data came from immunoSEQ multiplex PCR; TCRdb stores just in-frame clones and leaves some out. The sample gives about 160,000 clones, 60% to 80% of which show up once; over 1.1% is in the top ten. The sequenced material came from PBMCs. The source is a man aged 60 to 75 in good health and CMV-seronegative. Each CDR3 is given with its conserved first and last residue. Fields, in order: V gene, D gene, clone size, CDR3 protein. A D gene is named only where the DNA matches it firmly. Clone sizes are given selectively: once, few, many, or a class where the clone is expanded.

>TRBV7-2|TRBD1|.
CASSPGGRNTEAFF
>TRBV11-2|.|few
CASSLTGGGGTEAFF
>TRBV28|.|.
CASSFSRVAFF
>TRBV5-6|TRBD2|.
CASSTLPGLAGGNEQFF
>TRBV6-5|.|.
CASSDGHTNWPQHF
>TRBV6-1|.|.
CASSEWRDTEAFF
>TRBV7-8|TRBD2|.
CASLPAGLAGYEQYF
>TRBV27|TRBD1|.
CASSSLGQPDNYGYTF
>TRBV11-3|TRBD1|.
CASSRNRGPHEQYF
>TRBV19|.|.
CASSMGRAPIYEQYF
>TRBV19|TRBD1|.
CASRGQGRNSPLHF
>TRBV28|.|.
CASTHRREGGYTF
>TRBV14|.|.
CASSDYYEQYF
>TRBV2|.|.
CASSEGSGRETQYF
>TRBV30|.|.
CATSTSETQYF
>TRBV30|TRBD2|.
CASPTRLAGGIGELFF
>TRBV28|TRBD1|.
CASSLRAGGRKLFF
>TRBV19|.|.
CASSTPAGSYNEQFF
>TRBV6-1|.|few
CASMARQETQYF
>TRBV5-1|.|.
CASSLGAGRYNEQFF
>TRBV7-2|.|.
CASSRSGPSAGGSDEQFF
>TRBV4-1|.|.
CASSQGSGGGSGNTIYF
>TRBV6-1|TRBD2|.
CASLLAGGETQYF
>TRBV19|TRBD1|.
CASSPSGQGRTYGYTF
>TRBV6-1|.|.
CASSVLGGRETEAFF
>TRBV11-2|TRBD1|.
CASSYSPGQGTDTQYF
>TRBV7-6|.|.
CASSLAPTPDNYEQYF
>TRBV7-9|TRBD1|.
CASSRHRTGGNYEQYF
>TRBV25-1|.|.
CASTAAGGPYTEAFF
>TRBV11-2|.|.
CASSPGQPLYEQYF
>TRBV2|.|.
CASSIPLPVSGGDAEAFF
>TRBV29-1|.|few
CSVETGNYGYTF
>TRBV15|.|.
CATSRDTASFETQYF
>TRBV5-1|.|.
CASSLKETPYEQYF
>TRBV5-5|.|.
CASSFGEAGPEAFF
>TRBV7-6|TRBD2|.
CASSFSSGGHFRYEQYF
>TRBV18|.|few
CASSPSGRDRDEQYF
>TRBV2|TRBD1|.
CARKLQGLYGYTF
>TRBV7-9|.|.
CASSLGRGSTEAFF